The next 16 T cell receptor beta chains were all read from a single sample in a study of T cell responses to AZD1222 COVID-19 vaccine. Measured with immunoSEQ multiplex PCR; TCRdb has only the in-frame clones, and not every one. The repertoire holds approximately 140,000 clones, with 80% to 95% as singletons. Material: peripheral blood, obtained 28 days after the second AZD1222 dose. The origin of the receptors is an adult who received the AZD1222 COVID-19 vaccine.

The chain carries TRBV7-2 and TRBJ2-3; D is tentatively TRBD1 or TRBD2 (5 bases each). Trimming cost V 4 bases and J 6 bases, with 20 bases left between them. Germline CDR1 reads SGHTA; CDR2 reads FQGNSA. The CDR3 contains 16 residues. The CDR3 loop is CASSSALGTNTDTQYF. The CDR3 DNA sequence: TGTGCCAGCAGCTCTGCACTCGGGACGAATACGGATACGCAGTATTTT.

This clone was seen just once. The chain carries TRBV13 and TRBJ2-2; 9 nucleotides match TRBD2. With V trimmed by 3 bases and J by 5 bases, 7 bases remained unmatched. Germline values: CDR1 PRHDT, CDR2 FYEKMQ (reference sequence). CDR3 length: 16 amino acids. The CDR3 loop is CASSLQWLAGTGELFF. The CDR3 DNA is TGTGCCAGCAGCTTGCAGTGGCTAGCGGGAACCGGGGAGCTGTTTTTT.

This chain connects TRBV5-5 to TRBJ1-3; the D is unclear. V gave up 1 base and J gave up 4 bases, with 6 bases separating them. CDR3 size: 13 residues. CDR1 SGHKS and CDR2 YYEKEE come from the germline V gene (reference sequence). Here the CDR3 reads CASSLLSGNTIYF. The CDR3 coding sequence is TGTGCCAGCAGCTTGCTTTCGGGAAACACCATATATTTT.

The V and J genes are TRBV6-5 and TRBJ2-5, with TRBD2 matching 9 bases. The CDR3 is 13 amino acids. Looked up from germline, CDR1 is MNHEY and CDR2 is SVGAGI. V dropped 6 bases and J dropped 5; count of bases not matched to a gene: 4. The CDR3 here is CASSQLAGETQYF. The CDR3 region has the DNA TGTGCCAGCAGCCAGCTAGCGGGGGAGACCCAGTACTTC.

The CDR3 DNA reads as TGTGCCACCAGTGATTCGGGAACAACGGGACGGATCAATGAGCAGTTCTTC. Translating gives CATSDSGTTGRINEQFF. This rearrangement joins TRBV24-1 to TRBJ2-1; D tentatively reads TRBD1 or TRBD2 (5 bases each). The CDR3 runs to 17 residues. CDR1 and CDR2 from the germline V gene are KGHDR and SFDVKD. V lost 2 bases, J lost 6 bases, and 19 bases lay in between.

The V call is TRBV10-3, the J call TRBJ2-2, with 9 bases aligning to TRBD1. Looked up from germline, CDR1 is ENHRY and CDR2 is SYGVKD. V lost 7 bases, J lost 6 bases, and 9 bases stayed unmatched. This CDR3 is built from 15 residues. The CDR3 nucleotides read TGTGCCATCACTTCCGGACAGGGGAAAGCCGGGGAGCTGTTTTTT. It encodes CAITSGQGKAGELFF.

The gene calls are TRBV5-1 and TRBJ2-7; 10 nucleotides agree with TRBD1. The CDR3 consists of 14 residues. CDR1 and CDR2 from the germline V gene are SGHRS and YFSETQ. The junction had 8 bases not matched to a gene; V was cut back by 5 bases and J by 6 bases. CDR3 DNA: TGCGCCAGCAGAGACAGGGGGCTATTCTCCGAGCAGTACTTC. Amino acids: CASRDRGLFSEQYF.

The J gene is TRBJ1-2, the V gene TRBV24-1; D may be TRBD1 (6 bases). V was shortened by 3 bases and J by 4 bases, with 11 bases between the two germline ends. In germline, CDR1 is KGHDR, CDR2 SFDVKD. There are 14 residues in the CDR3. The CDR3, as DNA: TGTGCCACCAGTGATGACACAGGGACCTATGGCTACACCTTC. Its protein is CATSDDTGTYGYTF.

The V and J genes are TRBV24-1 and TRBJ1-3; 7 bases align to TRBD1. With V trimmed by 3 bases and J by 9 bases, 7 bases remained unmatched. CDR3 length: 14 residues. Germline V gene data show CDR1 as KGHDR and CDR2 as SFDVKD. CDR3: CATSDTGDLSTIYF. The CDR3 nucleotides are TGTGCCACCAGTGATACAGGGGATTTGAGCACCATATATTTT.

The chain combines TRBV10-3 with TRBJ1-4; 9 nucleotides line up with TRBD1. This CDR3 comprises 11 residues. The germline V gene encodes CDR1 ENHRY and CDR2 SYGVKD. After removal of 10 bases from V and 12 bases from J, the junction contained 6 bases not matched to a gene. CDR3 loop: CATGTGRELFF. DNA of the CDR3: TGTGCCACCGGGACAGGGAGAGAACTGTTTTTT.

This sequence joins TRBV28 and TRBJ2-7; weak D call: TRBD2 (6 bases). Germline CDR1 is MDHEN and CDR2 is SYDVKM. V was clipped by 7 bases and J by 4 bases, with 11 bases between them. The CDR3 consists of 12 residues. The CDR3 spells CASTQEGYEQYF. DNA of the CDR3: TGTGCCAGCACACAGGAGGGTTACGAGCAGTACTTC.

The chain couples TRBV30 to TRBJ1-2; weak D call: TRBD1 (6 bases). The CDR3 has 16 residues. CDR1 GTSNPN and CDR2 SVGIG come from the germline V gene (reference sequence). V lost 2 bases and J 4 bases, leaving 20 bases between the germline ends. The CDR3 region is CAWSNTPGGRGYGYTF. The CDR3 region has the DNA TGTGCCTGGAGTAACACTCCCGGTGGCAGGGGCTATGGCTACACCTTC.

The J gene is TRBJ1-3, the V gene TRBV18; 10 bases line up with TRBD1. Germline assignment: CDR1 KGHSH and CDR2 LQKENI. V lost 1 base and J lost 0; bases outside the gene matches: 12. The CDR3 totals 20 residues. CDR3 nucleotide sequence: TGTGCCAGCTCACCACTTATGACAGGGGGCCTACGGTCCTCTGGAAACACCATATATTTT. It is translated as CASSPLMTGGLRSSGNTIYF.

The chain has TRBV14 and TRBJ1-3; possible D gene TRBD1, 6 bases. V was trimmed by 9 bases and J by 0 bases, leaving 12 bases between them. This CDR3 spans 14 amino acids. Germline V lookup: CDR1 SGHDN, CDR2 FVKESK. CDR3 in DNA: TGTGCCAGTCAACAGGGCTCCTCTGGAAACACCATATATTTT. Its protein product is CASQQGSSGNTIYF. Looking up the rest from reference TRBV14 and TRBJ1-3 gives the full variable domain: EAGVTQFPSHSVIEKGQTVTLRCDPISGHDNLYWYRRVMGKEIKFLLHFVKESKQDESGMPNNRFLAERTGGTYSTLKVQPAELEDSGVYFCASQQGSSGNTIYFGEGSWLTVV.

In this sample, this clone turned up once. The CDR3 DNA is TGTGCCAGCAGCCCGTCCGGGGGCACTGAAGCTTTCTTT. It translates to CASSPSGGTEAFF. The genes are TRBV7-3 and TRBJ1-1; the D gene is possibly TRBD1 (5 bases). V lost 5 bases and J lost 4, with 11 bases in between. In germline, CDR1 is SGHTA, CDR2 FQGTGA. The CDR3 is 13 amino acids.

This rearrangement joins TRBV15 to TRBJ1-2; 9 bases agree with TRBD1. Trimming removed 3 bases from V and 4 bases from J; junction bases left unmatched: 9. Germline V lookup: CDR1 LNHNV, CDR2 YYDKDF (reference sequence). This CDR3 contains 16 residues. This CDR3 is CATSRGVGTGLYGYTF. The CDR3 bases are TGTGCCACCAGCAGGGGGGTAGGGACAGGGCTCTATGGCTACACCTTC.